This T cell receptor beta chain stems from a study of technical replicates of blood from several donors. CDR1 is SGHTA and CDR2 is FQGNSA in the germline V gene. J gave up 3 bases and V 5 bases, and 16 bases lay outside the gene matches. There are 19 residues in the CDR3. Assay: immunoSEQ multiplex PCR; the TCRdb copy retains only in-frame clones and omits some. Found here are over 55,000 clones, around nine tenths of them singletons; the top ten hold under 6.5%. Sequences were obtained from PBMCs. The rearrangement links TRBV7-2 to TRBJ2-3, with 11 positions matching TRBD2. This receptor was taken from a human donor in good health. Some clones in this sample may be carry-over from other donors' samples. The CDR3 region is CASSTGRLAGGFGTDTQYF. The CDR3 nucleotides are TGTGCCAGCAGCACCGGTCGGCTAGCGGGAGGTTTCGGGACAGATACGCAGTATTTT.